One and the same sample provided the 5 T cell receptor beta chains below, sequenced in a study of cytomegalovirus exposure and HLA in healthy donors. Data came from immunoSEQ multiplex PCR; TCRdb stores just in-frame clones and leaves some out. The sample consists of over 120,000 clones, over 90% of them appearing once. The sample taken for sequencing was PBMCs. The receptor set was obtained from a man between 18 and 35 years old in good health and CMV-seropositive.

The rearrangement links TRBV5-1 to TRBJ2-3; 9 bases align to TRBD1. The V segment lost 3 bases and the J segment 2 bases; nucleotides outside the gene matches: 10. The CDR3 sequence is 17 residues long. The germline CDR1 and CDR2 sequences are SGHRS and YFSETQ. In DNA form, the CDR3 reads TGCGCCAGCAGCTCGGACGGACAGGGGACCCCCACAGATACGCAGTATTTT. Residues: CASSSDGQGTPTDTQYF.

V and J are TRBV5-4 and TRBJ2-3; weak D call: TRBD2 (5 bases). V was trimmed by 2 bases and J by 6 bases, leaving 22 bases between them. The CDR3 spans 17 residues. The V gene's germline CDR1 is SGHNT and CDR2 YYREEE (reference sequence). CDR3 sequence: CASSLAPGLSERDTQYF. The CDR3 nucleotides read TGTGCCAGCAGCTTAGCGCCGGGGTTGTCGGAGAGGGATACGCAGTATTTT.

V usage is TRBV23-1 and J usage is TRBJ2-7; 9 positions match TRBD1. TRBV23-1 qualifies as an ORF whose function is uncertain. This CDR3 is 17 amino acids long. V shed 7 bases, J shed 4 bases, and the junction held 17 bases outside the gene matches. The CDR3 region has the DNA TGCGCCAGCATCCTCCACCGCCCGGGACAGGGAAGGTACGAGCAGTACTTC. The encoded protein is CASILHRPGQGRYEQYF.

J is TRBJ2-5 and V is TRBV9; 10 bases map to TRBD2. CDR3 size: 15 residues. Germline values: CDR1 SGDLS, CDR2 YYNGEE. V lost 2 bases and J lost 3; bases outside the gene matches: 4. CDR3 nucleotides: TGTGCCAGCAGCGTTACCGGGACTAGCGAAGAGACCCAGTACTTC. Its translation: CASSVTGTSEETQYF.

This rearrangement joins TRBV2 to TRBJ2-2; the D gene is possibly TRBD1 (6 bases). This CDR3 has 11 residues. Trimming left V 8 bases short and J 5 bases short, with 6 bases between. Germline assignment: CDR1 SNHLY and CDR2 FYNNEI. This CDR3 reads CASQGTGELFF. Written as DNA, the CDR3 is TGTGCCAGCCAGGGGACCGGGGAGCTGTTTTTT.